The present T cell receptor beta chain was sequenced within a study of T cell changes during pregnancy in multiple sclerosis. Trimming removed 3 bases at V and 9 bases at J, with 20 bases between. Looked up from germline, CDR1 is ENHRY and CDR2 is SYGVKD. The CDR3 loop spans 15 amino acids. Sequencing used immunoSEQ multiplex PCR; TCRdb keeps in-frame clones, though not all of them. The sample shows roughly 40,000 clones, approximately 91% of them seen only once. Sequenced material: CD4+ T cells from peripheral blood mononuclear cells, taken before pregnancy. The TCR comes from a female donor with multiple sclerosis, enrolled in a pregnancy study. The V and J genes are TRBV10-3 and TRBJ1-2; a possible D gene is TRBD1 (5 bases). The CDR3 here is CAISEGGGEVVSYTF. The CDR3 bases are TGTGCCATCAGTGAAGGCGGAGGGGAGGTCGTCAGCTACACCTTC.